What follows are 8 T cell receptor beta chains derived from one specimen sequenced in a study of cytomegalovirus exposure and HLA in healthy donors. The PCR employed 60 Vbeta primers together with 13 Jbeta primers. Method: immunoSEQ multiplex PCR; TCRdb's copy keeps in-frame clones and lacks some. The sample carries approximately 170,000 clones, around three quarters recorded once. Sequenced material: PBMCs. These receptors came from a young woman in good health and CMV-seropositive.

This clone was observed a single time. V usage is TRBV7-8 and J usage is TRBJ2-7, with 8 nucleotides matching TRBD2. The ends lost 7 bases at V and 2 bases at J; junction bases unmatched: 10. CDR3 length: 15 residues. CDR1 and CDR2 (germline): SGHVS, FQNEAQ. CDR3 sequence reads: CASTTTGGAAYEQYF. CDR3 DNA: TGTGCCAGCACCACCACCGGGGGGGCAGCCTACGAGCAGTACTTC.

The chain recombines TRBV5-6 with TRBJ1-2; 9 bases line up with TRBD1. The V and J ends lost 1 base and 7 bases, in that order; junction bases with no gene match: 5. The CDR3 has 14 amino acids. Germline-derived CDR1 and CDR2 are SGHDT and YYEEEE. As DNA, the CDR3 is TGTGCCAGCAGCTTGTGGGACAGGGAAGGTGGCTACACCTTC. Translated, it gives CASSLWDREGGYTF.

The CDR3 reads CAWSRTLQHTDTQYF. In DNA form, the CDR3 reads TGTGCCTGGAGTAGGACTCTCCAACACACAGATACGCAGTATTTT. The V gene is TRBV30, the J gene TRBJ2-3; weak D call: TRBD2 (5 bases). Germline lookup yields CDR1 GTSNPN and CDR2 SVGIG (reference sequence). The CDR3 consists of 15 residues. V was shortened by 2 bases and J by 2 bases, with 14 bases between the two germline ends.

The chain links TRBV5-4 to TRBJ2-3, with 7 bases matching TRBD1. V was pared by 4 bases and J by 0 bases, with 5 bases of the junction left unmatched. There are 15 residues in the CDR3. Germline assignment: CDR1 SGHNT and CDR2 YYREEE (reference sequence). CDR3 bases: TGTGCCAGCAGCCCCGGGACAGTAAGCACAGATACGCAGTATTTT. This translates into CASSPGTVSTDTQYF.

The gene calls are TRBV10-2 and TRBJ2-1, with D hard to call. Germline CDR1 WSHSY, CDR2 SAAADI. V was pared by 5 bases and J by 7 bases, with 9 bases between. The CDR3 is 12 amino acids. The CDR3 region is CASSYSMNEQFF. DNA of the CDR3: TGCGCCAGCAGTTACTCAATGAATGAGCAGTTCTTC.

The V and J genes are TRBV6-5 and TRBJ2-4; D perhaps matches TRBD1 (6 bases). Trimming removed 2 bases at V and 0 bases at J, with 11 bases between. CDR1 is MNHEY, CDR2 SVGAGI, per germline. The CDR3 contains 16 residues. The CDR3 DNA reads TGTGCCAGCAGTTACCTAGGACAGCTAGCCAAAAACATTCAGTACTTC. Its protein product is CASSYLGQLAKNIQYF.

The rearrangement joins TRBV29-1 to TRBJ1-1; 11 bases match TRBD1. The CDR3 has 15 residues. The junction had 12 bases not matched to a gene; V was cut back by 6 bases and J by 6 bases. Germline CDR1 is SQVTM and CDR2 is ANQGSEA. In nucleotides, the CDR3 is TGCAGCGTAACAAGCTTCGGGACAGGGGGAGCTGAAGCTTTCTTT. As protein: CSVTSFGTGGAEAFF.

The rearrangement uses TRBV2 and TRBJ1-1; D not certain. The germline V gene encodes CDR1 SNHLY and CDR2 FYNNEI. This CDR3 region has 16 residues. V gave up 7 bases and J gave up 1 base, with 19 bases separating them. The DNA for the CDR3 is TGTGCCAGCACTGATCCCGCCCGAGGAGGGAACACTGAAGCTTTCTTT. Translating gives CASTDPARGGNTEAFF.